This T cell receptor beta chain was obtained from a study of blood T cell repertoires in COVID-19 (dated by TCRdb to the early 2020s). For context, the study as a whole: Collaborator samples came from the United States, Italy and Spain and covered acute and convalescent phases of COVID-19. Nearly every sample came with metadata listing a de-identified subject ID, COVID-19 status, age in years and sex. HLA class I and class II types, where available, came from metadata supplied by the sample provider rather than from assay-based typing. The samples were drawn from the first 160 participants of the ongoing ImmuneRACE study and from 1,254 subjects provided by 6 global collaborators. The repertoires were made available in a free public database intended to serve as a resource for research on the immune response to SARS-CoV-2. The prospective study material was composed of cDNA or gDNA derived from T cells, B-cell-depleted T cells, or PBMCs. Subjects who had been exposed to COVID-19, were actively infected with it, or had recovered from it provided the deeply sampled blood TCRbeta repertoires that made up the dataset.

TCRbeta CDR3 regions were amplified from genomic DNA by means of the immunoSEQ Assay, a bias-controlled multiplex PCR. The original pipeline was this. Nucleated cell counts per sample were estimated from amplification of reference gene primers within the assay. Sequence reads were collapsed and filtered to measure the absolute abundance of every unique TCRbeta CDR3 rearrangement. For each sample, productive Simpson clonality was calculated by taking the square root of Simpson's diversity index across productive rearrangements. The table was pulled from immuneACCESS by TCRdb, which kept in-frame rearrangements only. Such tables lose some clones; where checked, under half of the loss comes from unresolved V genes, and the rest has no known cause. For V, J and clone size, that table is used; D and trimming come from the DNA. This sample comprises 55,000 to 80,000 clones, 80% to 90% of them detected only once. Together, the top ten hold less than 2.5% of the sample.

The germline V gene encodes CDR1 LGHNA and CDR2 YSLEER. V sheds 0 bases and J sheds 8 bases, leaving 10 bases between their ends. The CDR3 starts with the cysteine, ends with the phenylalanine, and has 13 residues. Just CDR3 DNA is preserved here, 39 bases in frame from base 1. On this clone: No antigen is known for it. Base qualities were left out, and no much larger clone turns up one base away.

Paper-wide results and their limitations: The quantity of clinical and demographic metadata differed by source and by participant and was supplied without curation.

The collaborating institutions used their own protocols to collect whole blood in K2EDTA tubes. For TCRbeta analysis, collaborator samples were shipped as frozen whole blood, as isolated PBMCs, or as DNA extracted from either sample type. This TCR was sampled from a human donor in a cohort sampled during active COVID-19. The chain was built from TRBV4-3 and TRBJ1-2, with the D gene call left open. The sample taken for sequencing was peripheral blood. Read as DNA, the sequence is TGCGCCAGCAGCCAAGATTATGCGGCGGGCTACACCTTC. This encodes CASSQDYAAGYTF.